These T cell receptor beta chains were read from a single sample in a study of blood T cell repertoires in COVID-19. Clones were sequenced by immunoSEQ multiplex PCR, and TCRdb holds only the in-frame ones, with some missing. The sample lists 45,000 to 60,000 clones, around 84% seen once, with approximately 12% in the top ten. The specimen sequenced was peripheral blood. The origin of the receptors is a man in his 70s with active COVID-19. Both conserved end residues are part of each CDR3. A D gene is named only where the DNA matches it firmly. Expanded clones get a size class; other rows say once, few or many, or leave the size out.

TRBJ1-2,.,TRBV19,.,TGTGCCAGTAGCGACAGTTATGGCTACACCTTC,CASSDSYGYTF
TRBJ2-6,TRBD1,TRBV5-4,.,TGTGCCAGCAGCCCGGGACAGGCCCGCTCTGGGGCCAACGTCCTGACTTTC,CASSPGQARSGANVLTF
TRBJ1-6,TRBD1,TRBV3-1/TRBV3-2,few,TGTGCCAGCAGCCCATTGGGAGGACAGGGGGGCTCCTATAATTCACCCCTCCACTTT,CASSPLGGQGGSYNSPLHF
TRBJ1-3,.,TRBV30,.,TGTGCCTGGACAGCGACTGGAAACACCATATATTTT,CAWTATGNTIYF
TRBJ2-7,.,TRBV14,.,TGTGCCAGCAGCCCCCACCCCGGGGACGAGCAGTACTTC,CASSPHPGDEQYF
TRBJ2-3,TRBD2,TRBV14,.,TGTGCCAGCAGCCGGACTAGCGGAAGAAACACAGATACGCAGTATTTT,CASSRTSGRNTDTQYF
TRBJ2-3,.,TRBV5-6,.,TGTGCCAGCAGCTGGGTTCCACAGGCTACAGATACGCAGTATTTT,CASSWVPQATDTQYF
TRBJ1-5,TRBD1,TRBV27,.,TGTGCCAGCAGTCCCCGGACAGGGGGTGGGAGCAATCAGCCCCAGCATTTT,CASSPRTGGGSNQPQHF
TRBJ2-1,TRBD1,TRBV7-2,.,TGTGCCAGCAGCCAACGGACAGGGGTTGCGTATGAGCAGTTCTTC,CASSQRTGVAYEQFF